The 7 T cell receptor beta chains in this list originate from one sample, sequenced in a study of shared clonotypes between healthy human individuals. The protocol was immunoSEQ multiplex PCR, while the TCRdb copy is restricted to in-frame clones and leaves out a portion. This table has 2 million to 2.5 million clones, over 85% appearing once. What was sequenced was naive CD4+ T cells from PBMCs. As to subset: CD45RA+ positively selected. The receptors stem from a man between 18 and 35 years old in good health. Some clones in this sample may be carry-over from other donors' samples.

This clone has only one observation. The genes are TRBV28 and TRBJ2-5, with D unresolved. Per the germline V gene, CDR1 is MDHEN and CDR2 is SYDVKM. Trimming stripped 5 bases from V and 1 base from J, with 11 bases between. The CDR3 is made up of 14 amino acids. CDR3 region: CASSRPGIQETQYF. The CDR3 DNA reads TGTGCCAGCAGTCGCCCAGGTATCCAAGAGACCCAGTACTTC.

V and J are TRBV5-1 and TRBJ1-1; possibly TRBD1 for D (5 bases). The CDR3 extends over 15 amino acids. The germline V gene encodes CDR1 SGHRS and CDR2 YFSETQ. Deletions cut 6 bases from V and 0 bases from J, with 15 bases between. The CDR3 DNA follows: TGCGCCAGCAACTTCTGGGACCGATTGAACACTGAAGCTTTCTTT. It translates to CASNFWDRLNTEAFF.

The chain couples TRBV6-5 to TRBJ2-1; 10 bases align to TRBD2. Germline V gene sequence: CDR1 MNHEY, CDR2 SVGAGI. This CDR3 spans 15 amino acids. With V trimmed by 7 bases and J by 10 bases, 13 bases remained unmatched. The CDR3, as DNA: TGTGCCAGCACCGAACTAGCGGGATTTTTTCGGGAGCAGTTCTTC. This gives the protein CASTELAGFFREQFF.

V usage is TRBV7-9 and J usage is TRBJ2-5; no clear D. From germline, CDR1 is SEHNR and CDR2 FQNEAQ (reference sequence). The CDR3 extends over 14 amino acids. V lost 1 base and J 5 bases, leaving 11 bases between the germline ends. CDR3 nucleotides: TGTGCCAGCAGCTTAGTGAGAGGAGAGGAGACCCAGTACTTC. This codes for CASSLVRGEETQYF.

J is TRBJ2-5 and V is TRBV18, with D perhaps TRBD1 (5 bases). The CDR3 has 16 amino acids. Trimming shortened V by 5 bases and J by 1 base, and 17 bases separated the two germline ends. Germline V gene sequence: CDR1 KGHSH, CDR2 LQKENI. This chain's CDR3 is CASSYLGGAAQETQYF. The CDR3, as DNA: TGTGCCAGCTCATATTTGGGTGGGGCAGCCCAAGAGACCCAGTACTTC.

The chain combines TRBV5-5 with TRBJ2-7; 9 bases map to TRBD1. V lost 4 bases, J lost 2 bases, and 7 bases stayed unmatched. Per germline, CDR1 SGHKS and CDR2 YYEKEE (reference sequence). This CDR3 has 15 residues. The CDR3 region is CASSETGGFPYEQYF. The CDR3 DNA is TGTGCCAGCAGCGAGACAGGGGGGTTCCCCTACGAGCAGTACTTC.

This chain links TRBV6-4 with TRBJ1-2; a weak D match, TRBD1 (5 bases). Trimming shortened V by 4 bases and J by 4 bases, and 13 bases separated the two germline ends. CDR1 MRHNA and CDR2 SNTAGT come from the germline V gene. The CDR3 has 14 residues. CDR3 DNA sequence: TGTGCCAGCAGTGCTAATGCGGGACTCTATGGCTACACCTTC. Translated, it gives CASSANAGLYGYTF.